This T cell receptor (beta chain) was retrieved from a study of CD8+CD57+ T cells in acquired aplastic anemia. As for the study in general: Each DNA sample taken from sorted CD4+ and CD8+ cells came to about 3.4 ug on average.

All patients picked for sequencing had shown, by flow cytometry, an expansion of CD8+CD57+ cells. The cohort consisted entirely of patients having severe acquired aplastic anemia. Germline values: CDR1 SGHTA, CDR2 FQGTGA. Unmatched junction bases numbered 8, after V lost 1 base and J lost 3 bases. This CDR3 is 18 amino acids long. This clonotype was seen many times. Its antigen is not known. Whole-study findings and limits: Patients and controls turned out to have twenty-nine CD8+ CDR3 sequences in common.

TCR beta VDJ combinations and CDR3 sequences were profiled from genomic DNA. Via MiXCR, TCRdb re-called the reads, giving one row per CDR3 protein. The repertoire holds 190,000 or so distinct CDR3 sequences, with 48% as singletons. This TCR was recovered from a human donor with aplastic anemia. The chain carries TRBV7-3 and TRBJ2-2, with 10 positions matching TRBD2. The sequenced sample consisted of sorted CD4+, CD8+, or CD8+CD57+ T cells (not recorded which) from PBMCs. The CDR3 DNA sequence: TGTGCCAGCAGCTTAATCGTTAGCGGGGGGTCGTACACCGGGGAGCTGTTTTTT. Amino acids: CASSLIVSGGSYTGELFF.